The 6 T cell receptor beta chains in this list originate from one sample, sequenced in a study of blood T cell repertoires in COVID-19. Clones were sequenced by immunoSEQ multiplex PCR, and TCRdb holds only the in-frame ones, with some missing. The repertoire holds 200,000 to 250,000 clones, with 70% to 90% as singletons. The sequencing input was peripheral blood. The receptor set was obtained from a man in his thirties or forties with COVID-19, enrolled during active disease.

The chain carries TRBV9 and TRBJ1-6; D may be TRBD1 (6 bases). Germline CDR1 SGDLS, CDR2 YYNGEE. This CDR3 contains 17 residues. Trimming cost V 3 bases and J 1 base, with 14 bases left between them. The CDR3 reads CASSGELQGSYNSPLHF. The CDR3 DNA reads TGTGCCAGCAGCGGGGAGTTACAGGGTTCCTATAATTCACCCCTCCACTTT.

The genes are TRBV5-1 and TRBJ2-5; TRBD2 might be the D (5 bases). The CDR3 sequence is 13 residues long. Germline CDR1 is SGHRS and CDR2 is YFSETQ. With 4 bases removed from V and 3 bases from J, the gap between germline ends came to 10 bases. Written as DNA, the CDR3 is TGCGCCAGCAGCCCTCTAGCAAAAGAGACCCAGTACTTC. It is translated as CASSPLAKETQYF.

The chain is built from TRBV14 and TRBJ2-5, with D unresolved. Between the trimmed V and J ends, which lost 1 base and 1 base, there was a span of 10 bases. This CDR3 is built from 15 residues. Germline assignment: CDR1 SGHDN and CDR2 FVKESK. The CDR3 nucleotides read TGTGCCAGCAGCCAAGTTGGCCGTTTCCAAGAGACCCAGTACTTC. The encoded protein is CASSQVGRFQETQYF. The full variable domain, completed using reference TRBV14 and TRBJ2-5, is EAGVTQFPSHSVIEKGQTVTLRCDPISGHDNLYWYRRVMGKEIKFLLHFVKESKQDESGMPNNRFLAERTGGTYSTLKVQPAELEDSGVYFCASSQVGRFQETQYFGPGTRLLVL.

The chain employs TRBV24-1 and TRBJ1-3; D might be TRBD1 (6 bases). Germline CDR1 and CDR2: KGHDR and SFDVKD. The CDR3 has 15 amino acids. The V end was cut by 12 bases, the J end by 0 bases, with 17 bases between. CDR3 coding DNA: TGTGCCTTTCGTGACAGGACCTTCTCTGGAAACACCATATATTTT. Its protein product is CAFRDRTFSGNTIYF.

Remarks on this clone: Other DNA sequences in this sample translate to the same CDR3. The chain has TRBV27 and TRBJ2-7; possibly TRBD1 for D (6 bases). The length of the CDR3 is 13 residues. From germline, CDR1 is MNHEY and CDR2 SMNVEV (reference sequence). The V gene lost 2 bases and the J gene lost 1 base, with 6 bases spanning the gap. In DNA form, the CDR3 reads TGTGCCAGCAGTTTAACAGGGTCCTACGAGCAGTACTTC. Encoded protein: CASSLTGSYEQYF.

This clone has only one observation. The chain has TRBV27 and TRBJ2-2; possibly TRBD2 for D (5 bases). Trimming shortened V by 5 bases and J by 6 bases, and 16 bases separated the two germline ends. The CDR3 is 15 residues long. Per the germline V gene, CDR1 is MNHEY and CDR2 is SMNVEV (reference sequence). This CDR3 reads CASSATRGASGELFF. The CDR3 DNA reads TGTGCCAGCAGTGCGACCCGGGGTGCTTCCGGGGAGCTGTTTTTT.